This T cell receptor beta chain was retrieved from a study of blood T cells in healthy people across ages. Using a J-beta primer mix together with a sample-barcoded 5' primer, a second PCR was run for 7 to 11 cycles. Using its own MiXCR run on the 5' RACE reads, TCRdb lists one record per CDR3 protein. The table records 1.8 million or so distinct CDR3 sequences, approximately 39% of them present only once. The TCR originated in a human donor in good health. Sequenced sample: blood.

CDR3 nucleotides: TGTGCCAGCAGCAAATTAAGGGGAGGCAATGAGCAGTTCTTC. Translation: CASSKLRGGNEQFF. The chain combines TRBV21-1 with TRBJ2-1; the table's D call, TRBD2, was not checked against the DNA. TRBV21-1 is assigned pseudogene status. The CDR3 has 14 amino acids.